A selection of T cell receptor beta chains follows, all from one sample in a study of CD8+ T cells in alopecia areata. Measured with immunoSEQ multiplex PCR; TCRdb has only the in-frame clones, and not every one. There are around 140,000 clones in the sample; over 70% occur only once, and about 15% lies in the top ten. The sample here was CD8+ T cells sorted from blood, taken at week 0. The receptors originated from a human donor with alopecia areata. CDR3s include the opening cysteine and the closing phenylalanine or tryptophan. A D gene is named only where the DNA matches it firmly. Clone size, where shown, is once, few, many, or a class for clones that have expanded.

V,size,D,J,DNA,CDR3
TRBV27,few,NA,TRBJ2-7,TGTGCCAGCAGTTTATCGATTGGGGACGTTGGCTACGAGCAGTACTTC,CASSLSIGDVGYEQYF
TRBV27,NA,NA,TRBJ2-5,TGTGCCAGCAGTTTAACCCGTCCCCAAGAGACCCAGTACTTC,CASSLTRPQETQYF
TRBV27,NA,NA,TRBJ1-1,TGTGCCAGCAGTTTAAACCCCGGGACAGAAGCTTTCTTT,CASSLNPGTEAFF
TRBV19,NA,NA,TRBJ1-1,TGTGCCAGTAGTTCCGCGGGAGGAGGCACTGAAGCTTTCTTT,CASSSAGGGTEAFF
TRBV29-1,NA,TRBD1,TRBJ1-2,TGCAGCGTAAATTCCCAGGGGGAGGTTGGCTACACCTTC,CSVNSQGEVGYTF
TRBV11-2,NA,TRBD2,TRBJ2-3,TGTGCCAGCAGCTTAGATGTTCTAGCGGGGAGAACTAGCACAGATACGCAGTATTTT,CASSLDVLAGRTSTDTQYF
TRBV11-2,NA,NA,TRBJ1-2,TGTGCCAGCAGCCCAAGCAGGGGTAGTGGCTACACCTTC,CASSPSRGSGYTF
TRBV7-8,NA,NA,TRBJ2-7,TGTGCCAGCAGCTTAGTCGGGTGGGAGCAGTACTTC,CASSLVGWEQYF
TRBV7-9,few,TRBD2,TRBJ2-7,TGTGCCAGCAGCCCAGCCCCCGGGACTAGGGCCTACGAGCAGTACTTC,CASSPAPGTRAYEQYF
TRBV27,once,TRBD1,TRBJ2-7,TGTGCCAGCAGTTACGGGACAGGGCTTTACGAGCAGTACTTC,CASSYGTGLYEQYF
TRBV29-1,NA,NA,TRBJ2-7,TGCAGCGTCGAAACCGGGACACCGACCTACGAGCAGTACTTC,CSVETGTPTYEQYF
TRBV2,NA,NA,TRBJ2-7,TGTGCCAGCAGTGAAGCGGACGGGATAACCTACGAGCAGTACTTC,CASSEADGITYEQYF
TRBV5-4,NA,TRBD2,TRBJ2-1,TGTGCCAGCAGCTTGGCTGAAGCGGGAGAGGGAGATGAGCAGTTCTTC,CASSLAEAGEGDEQFF
TRBV6-6,NA,NA,TRBJ2-3,TGTGCCAGCACCCTAGGAGATACGCAGTATTTT,CASTLGDTQYF
TRBV7-6,once,NA,TRBJ1-5,TGTGCCAGCAGCTTACTTGGCAGCGATCAGCCCCAGCATTTT,CASSLLGSDQPQHF
TRBV6-1,NA,TRBD2,TRBJ2-1,TGTGCCAGCAGTGAGACTAGCGGGAGGTTTGATGAGCAGTTCTTC,CASSETSGRFDEQFF
TRBV13,NA,NA,TRBJ1-1,TGTGCCAGCAGCTTAGAGGGGATCGGCACTGAAGCTTTCTTT,CASSLEGIGTEAFF
TRBV27,NA,NA,TRBJ2-7,TGTGCCAGCAGTTTAGGGCCGGGGTACTACGAGCAGTACTTC,CASSLGPGYYEQYF
TRBV2,NA,TRBD2,TRBJ2-3,TGTGCCAGCAGTGAACCGAGGACTAGCGGGAGTGCGGATACGCAGTATTTT,CASSEPRTSGSADTQYF
TRBV19,NA,NA,TRBJ2-7,TGTGCCAGTAGTGGGCAGACGGGATCATACGAGCAGTACTTC,CASSGQTGSYEQYF
TRBV13,NA,NA,TRBJ1-6,TGTGCCAGCAGCCCCTCGGGAGAGCTTTTCTATAATTCACCCCTCCACTTT,CASSPSGELFYNSPLHF
TRBV6-1,NA,NA,TRBJ2-7,TGTGCCAGCAAAGAGCAACCGATAGCCTACGAGCAGTACTTC,CASKEQPIAYEQYF
TRBV28,NA,TRBD1,TRBJ2-7,TGTGCCAGCAGTAACCGGGACAGGGGGACCTACGAGCAGTACTTC,CASSNRDRGTYEQYF
TRBV4-1,NA,NA,TRBJ1-4,TGCGCCAGCAGCCAAGAAGGGTTTGCAACTAATGAAAAACTGTTTTTT,CASSQEGFATNEKLFF
TRBV11-2,NA,TRBD1,TRBJ2-7,TGTGCCAGCAGTCATACAGGGGTTTCCTACGAGCAGTACTTC,CASSHTGVSYEQYF